The 21 T cell receptor beta chains in this list originate from one sample, sequenced in a study of tumor-infiltrating lymphocytes in oesophageal squamous cell carcinoma. TCRdb recomputed calls from the PCR reads with MiXCR, one row per CDR3 protein. This sample has around 18,000 distinct CDR3 sequences, with under 45% found just once. The sample taken for sequencing was esophageal tumor tissue. The receptors here all came from a male donor with esophageal squamous cell carcinoma.

V usage is TRBV6-1 and J usage is TRBJ2-3; 8 bases align to TRBD1. The DNA end favors TRBJ2-7, so the J call may be wrong. Germline CDR1 MNHNS, CDR2 SASEGT. The CDR3 runs to 15 residues. In DNA form, the CDR3 reads TGTGCCAGCAGTTTGAGGACAGGGAGCTCCTACGAGCAGTACTTC. Translating it yields CASSLRTGSSYEQYF.

The gene calls are TRBV6-1 and TRBJ2-3, with 11 bases fitting TRBD1. Near its end, the DNA agrees better with TRBJ2-1, so the J call may be wrong. Germline V gives CDR1 MNHNS, CDR2 SASEGT. CDR3 length equals 16 residues. The CDR3: CASSVGTGGSYNEQFF. The CDR3 DNA reads TGTGCCAGCAGTGTTGGGACAGGGGGCTCCTACAATGAGCAGTTCTTC.

This chain connects TRBV7-8 to TRBJ2-2, with TRBD1 as a possible D gene (5 bases). This CDR3 contains 13 residues. Trimming shortened V by 3 bases and J by 6 bases, and 8 bases separated the two germline ends. The germline V gene has CDR1 SGHVS and CDR2 FQNEAQ. The CDR3 DNA sequence: TGTGCCAGCAGCTTCACAGGCTCCGGGGAGCTGTTTTTT. It yields the protein CASSFTGSGELFF.

The sample holds a few counts of this clonotype. The chain has TRBV7-8 and TRBJ2-5; no definite D call. The closer fit of TRBJ2-4 to the DNA end suggests the J call may be wrong. Per the germline V gene, CDR1 is SGHVS and CDR2 is FQNEAQ. This CDR3 is 13 amino acids long. This CDR3 reads CASSLGTRNIQYF. The CDR3 DNA is TGTGCCAGCAGCTTAGGAACGAGGAACATTCAGTACTTC.

The rearrangement links TRBV7-3 to TRBJ2-2; 10 nucleotides match TRBD2. The ends lost 6 bases at V and 6 bases at J; junction bases unmatched: 7. There are 15 residues in the CDR3. Germline V gene sequence: CDR1 SGHTA, CDR2 FQGTGA. The CDR3 DNA sequence: TGTGCCAGCAGTTTAGTACTAGCGGGACCCGGGGAGCTGTTTTTT. Amino acid sequence: CASSLVLAGPGELFF.

V usage is TRBV7-3 and J usage is TRBJ2-2; weak D call: TRBD2 (6 bases). Germline V lookup: CDR1 SGHTA, CDR2 FQGTGA. V was cut by 5 bases and J by 2 bases, with 9 bases left in between. The length of the CDR3 is 14 residues. The CDR3 reads CASSAGPNTGELFF. The CDR3 nucleotides read TGTGCCAGCAGCGCGGGACCAAACACCGGGGAGCTGTTTTTT.

This clonotype is a singleton in its sample. The conserved closing phenylalanine or tryptophan is absent in this CDR3, likely reflecting a read error. The DNA is left out, because the CDR3 cannot be placed on it with certainty; the CDR3 is given as TCRdb lists it. CDR3 sequence reads: CASSRGTGNNSPLHFGN. The rearrangement uses TRBV12-3 or TRBV12-4 and TRBJ2-5; the D segment call TRBD1 is taken from the table without a DNA check. 17 amino acids form the CDR3, both terminal residues included.

The J gene is TRBJ2-7, the V gene TRBV7-2; TRBD2 aligns across 15 bases. CDR1 and CDR2 (germline): SGHTA, FQGNSA. This CDR3 spans 16 amino acids. Trimming removed 4 bases from V and 3 bases from J; junction bases left unmatched: 4. The CDR3 here is CASSSRTSGGVYEQYF. CDR3 bases: TGTGCCAGCAGCTCCCGGACTAGCGGGGGGGTCTACGAGCAGTACTTC.

This sequence joins TRBV11-3 and TRBJ2-3; D perhaps matches TRBD2 (6 bases). The length of the CDR3 is 16 residues. CDR1 and CDR2 from the germline V gene are SGHNT and YENEEA. Trimming removed 0 bases from V and 0 bases from J, with 10 bases in between. Here the CDR3 reads CASSLDGGTSTDTQYF. The CDR3, as DNA: TGTGCCAGCAGCTTAGACGGCGGGACCAGCACAGATACGCAGTATTTT. The full variable domain, in which reference TRBV11-3 and TRBJ2-3 provide the parts outside the CDR3, is EAGVVQSPRYKIIEKKQPVAFWCNPISGHNTLYWYLQNLGQGPELLIRYENEEAVDDSQLPKDRFSAERLKGVDSTLKIQPAELGDSAVYLCASSLDGGTSTDTQYFGPGTRLTVL.

This clonotype appeared a few times. V is TRBV28 and J is TRBJ2-7; D may be TRBD2 (6 bases). Germline CDR1 and CDR2: MDHEN and SYDVKM. This CDR3 comprises 13 residues. V gave up 8 bases and J gave up 1 base, with 12 bases separating them. CDR3 protein: CASFRRESYEQYF. DNA of the CDR3: TGTGCCAGCTTCAGACGGGAGTCCTACGAGCAGTACTTC. The full variable domain, in which reference TRBV28 and TRBJ2-7 provide the parts outside the CDR3, is DVKVTQSSRYLVKRTGEKVFLECVQDMDHENMFWYRQDPGLGLRLIYFSYDVKMKEKGDIPEGYSVSREKKERFSLILESASTNQTSMYLCASFRRESYEQYFGPGTRLTVT.

This clonotype was counted a few times. The CDR3 protein is CASQPPGRGLNEQFF. CDR3 nucleotide sequence: TGTGCCAGCCAACCCCCAGGCAGGGGATTGAATGAGCAGTTCTTC. The chain has TRBV7-2 and TRBJ2-7, with a weak D call TRBD1 (6 bases). The DNA matches TRBJ2-1 better at its end, which makes the J call doubtful. The CDR3 covers 15 residues. The germline gives CDR1 SGHTA, CDR2 FQGNSA.

This clonotype was counted many times. V is TRBV7-6 and J is TRBJ2-5, with 11 bases identical to TRBD1. J gave up 5 bases and V 6 bases, and 8 bases lay outside the gene matches. The germline V gene has CDR1 SGHVS and CDR2 FNYEAQ. This CDR3 has 15 residues. CDR3 in DNA: TGTGCCAGCAGTCCAGGACAGGGGGCCAGCGAGACCCAGTACTTC. Encoded protein: CASSPGQGASETQYF.

With regard to this clonotype: The junction departs from the called germline gene at one end, perhaps through a read error. The CDR3 spells CASSPIGLAPNNEQFF. In nucleotides, the CDR3 is TGTGCTAGCAGTCCGATCGGACTAGCGCCTAACAATGAGCAGTTCTTC. The J gene is TRBJ2-1, the V gene TRBV7-7; TRBD2 matches at 9 bases. Germline CDR1 and CDR2: SSHAT and FNYEAQ (reference sequence). The CDR3 runs to 16 residues.

This clonotype was detected ten times or more. The J gene is TRBJ2-3, the V gene TRBV7-2; D tentatively fits TRBD1 or TRBD2 (5 bases each). Germline CDR1 SGHTA, CDR2 FQGNSA. Trimming removed 5 bases from V and 1 base from J, with 10 bases in between. This CDR3 comprises 14 residues. The CDR3 nucleotides are TGTGCCAGCAGCCCCTTGGGACGCACAGATACGCAGTATTTT. It codes for CASSPLGRTDTQYF.

About this clonotype: The final CDR3 position lacks the conserved phenylalanine or tryptophan, pointing to a likely read error. Because the CDR3's place on the DNA is in doubt, the DNA is left out and the CDR3 is given as listed by TCRdb. The rearrangement links TRBV6-8 to TRBJ2-5; the DNA was not compared with TRBD2, the D call given in the table. Germline loops: CDR1 MNHGY, CDR2 SAAAGT. From its first to its last residue, the CDR3 has 17 amino acids. This CDR3 is CASNQAGGVYNEQFFGS.

The chain is built from TRBV7-2 and TRBJ2-3; D call uncertain. The end of the DNA is better explained by TRBJ2-7, so the J call may be wrong. The CDR3 loop spans 12 amino acids. The germline V gene encodes CDR1 SGHTA and CDR2 FQGNSA. The chain's CDR3 is CASSLEGMGQYF. CDR3 nucleotide sequence: TGTGCCAGCAGCTTAGAAGGTATGGGGCAGTACTTC.

This clonotype was recorded many times. The CDR3: CASSQQKYTEAFF. The CDR3 region has the DNA TGTGCCAGCAGTCAACAGAAGTACACTGAAGCTTTCTTT. The chain employs TRBV6-1 and TRBJ1-1; D gene ambiguous. The V end was cut by 5 bases, the J end by 3 bases, with 10 bases between. Germline-derived CDR1 and CDR2 are MNHNS and SASEGT. The CDR3 totals 13 residues.

The table lists this clonotype with a count of one. The chain uses TRBV24-1 and TRBJ2-1, with D possibly matching TRBD1 (5 bases). TRBJ2-5 explains the end of the DNA better; the J call may be wrong. This CDR3 is built from 13 residues. Looked up from germline, CDR1 is KGHDR and CDR2 is SFDVKD. The CDR3 spells CATSGAGLRTQYF. CDR3 coding DNA: TGTGCCACCAGTGGGGCAGGGCTGAGGACCCAGTACTTC.

The rearrangement uses TRBV28 and TRBJ2-1, with D tentatively TRBD2 (7 bases). The CDR3 runs 17 residues. Per germline, CDR1 MDHEN and CDR2 SYDVKM. Trimming cost V 5 bases and J 0 bases, with 17 bases left between them. CDR3 bases: TGTGCCAGCAGTGCCCTAGGGGGGGGAATCTCCTACAATGAGCAGTTCTTC. It translates to CASSALGGGISYNEQFF.

This clonotype has at least ten counts. The chain carries TRBV18 and TRBJ2-3, with 7 positions matching TRBD1. V lost 0 bases, J lost 8 bases, and 2 bases stayed unmatched. Germline V CDR1 and CDR2: KGHSH, LQKENI. The CDR3 extends over 13 amino acids. The CDR3 loop reads CASSPPDRATQYF. The CDR3 DNA sequence: TGTGCCAGCTCACCACCAGACAGGGCTACGCAGTATTTT.

A word on this clonotype: A much larger clone differs from this one at a single base, so this may be a read error. The chain couples TRBV24-1 to TRBJ2-7, with 9 bases lining up with TRBD1. Germline CDR1 is KGHDR and CDR2 is SFDVKD. V shed 1 base and J 7 bases; nucleotides not matched to a gene: 10. This CDR3 region has 16 residues. DNA of the CDR3: TGTGCCACCAGTGATTTTACAGGGGGCTCCTACAATGAGCAGTACTTC. This codes for CATSDFTGGSYNEQYF.